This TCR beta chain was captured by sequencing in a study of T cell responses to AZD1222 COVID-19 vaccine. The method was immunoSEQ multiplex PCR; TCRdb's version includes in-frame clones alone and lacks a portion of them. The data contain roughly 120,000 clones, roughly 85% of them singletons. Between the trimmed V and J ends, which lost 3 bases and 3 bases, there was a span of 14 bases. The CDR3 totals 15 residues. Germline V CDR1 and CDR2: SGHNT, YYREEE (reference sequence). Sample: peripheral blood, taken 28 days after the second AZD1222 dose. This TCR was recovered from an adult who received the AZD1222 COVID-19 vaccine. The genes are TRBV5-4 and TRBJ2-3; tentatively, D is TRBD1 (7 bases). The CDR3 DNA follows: TGTGCCAGCAGCTACACAGGGGCGGGGACAGATACGCAGTATTTT. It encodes CASSYTGAGTDTQYF.